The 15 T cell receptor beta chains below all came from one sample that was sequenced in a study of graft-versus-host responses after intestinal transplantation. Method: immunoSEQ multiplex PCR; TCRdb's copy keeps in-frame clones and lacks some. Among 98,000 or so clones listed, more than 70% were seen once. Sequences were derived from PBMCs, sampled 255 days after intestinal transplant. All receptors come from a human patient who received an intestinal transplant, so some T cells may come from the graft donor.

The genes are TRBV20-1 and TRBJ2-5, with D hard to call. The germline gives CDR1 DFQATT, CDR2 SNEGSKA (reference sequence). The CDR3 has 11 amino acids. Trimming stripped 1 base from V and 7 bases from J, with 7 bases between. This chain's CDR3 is CSARGGRTQYF. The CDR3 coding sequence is TGCAGTGCTAGAGGAGGACGGACCCAGTACTTC.

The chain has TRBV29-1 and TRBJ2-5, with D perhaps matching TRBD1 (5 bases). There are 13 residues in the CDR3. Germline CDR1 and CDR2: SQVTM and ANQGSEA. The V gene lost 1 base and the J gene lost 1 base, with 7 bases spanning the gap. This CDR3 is CSVEGQRQETQYF. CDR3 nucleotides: TGCAGCGTTGAAGGACAGCGCCAAGAGACCCAGTACTTC.

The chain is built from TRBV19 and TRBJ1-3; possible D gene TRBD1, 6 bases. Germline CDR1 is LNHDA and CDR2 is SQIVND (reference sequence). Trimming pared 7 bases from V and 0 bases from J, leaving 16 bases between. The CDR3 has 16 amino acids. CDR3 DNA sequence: TGTGCCAGTACCACAACGGGACACAGCTCTGGAAACACCATATATTTT. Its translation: CASTTTGHSSGNTIYF. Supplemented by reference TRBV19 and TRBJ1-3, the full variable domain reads DGGITQSPKYLFRKEGQNVTLSCEQNLNHDAMYWYRQDPGQGLRLIYYSQIVNDFQKGDIAEGYSVSREKKESFPLTVTSAQKNPTAFYLCASTTTGHSSGNTIYFGEGSWLTVV.

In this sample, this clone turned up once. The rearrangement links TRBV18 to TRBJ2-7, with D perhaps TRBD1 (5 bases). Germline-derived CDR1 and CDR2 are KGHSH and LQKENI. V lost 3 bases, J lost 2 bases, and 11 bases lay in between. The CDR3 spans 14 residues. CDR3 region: CASSPEQATYEQYF. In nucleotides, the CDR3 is TGTGCCAGCTCACCGGAACAGGCGACCTACGAGCAGTACTTC.

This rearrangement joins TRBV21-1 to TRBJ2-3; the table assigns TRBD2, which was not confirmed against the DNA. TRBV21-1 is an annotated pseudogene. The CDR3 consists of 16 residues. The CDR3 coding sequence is TGTGCCAGCAGCGCGCGGCCAGCGCCAAGCACAGATACGCAGTATTTT. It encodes CASSARPAPSTDTQYF.

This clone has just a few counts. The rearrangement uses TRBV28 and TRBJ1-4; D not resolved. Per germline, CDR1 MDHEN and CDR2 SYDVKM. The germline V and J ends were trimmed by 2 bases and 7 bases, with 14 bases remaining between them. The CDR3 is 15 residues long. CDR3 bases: TGTGCCAGCAGTTTAATGGTGGACGCTATTGAAAAACTGTTTTTT. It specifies CASSLMVDAIEKLFF.

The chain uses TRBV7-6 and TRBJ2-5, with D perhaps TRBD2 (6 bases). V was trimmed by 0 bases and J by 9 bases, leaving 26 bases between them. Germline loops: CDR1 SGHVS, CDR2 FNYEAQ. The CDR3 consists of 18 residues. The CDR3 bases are TGTGCCAGCAGCTTAGCCCCGGCGGAGGGAAGTGGGGGATGGGCCCAGTACTTC. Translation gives CASSLAPAEGSGGWAQYF.

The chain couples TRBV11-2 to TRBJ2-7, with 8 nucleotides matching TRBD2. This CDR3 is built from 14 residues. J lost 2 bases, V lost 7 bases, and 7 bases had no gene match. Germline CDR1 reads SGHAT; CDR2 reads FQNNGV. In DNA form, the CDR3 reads TGTGCCAGCACCCACGGGGGGGGACCCTACGAGCAGTACTTC. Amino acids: CASTHGGGPYEQYF.

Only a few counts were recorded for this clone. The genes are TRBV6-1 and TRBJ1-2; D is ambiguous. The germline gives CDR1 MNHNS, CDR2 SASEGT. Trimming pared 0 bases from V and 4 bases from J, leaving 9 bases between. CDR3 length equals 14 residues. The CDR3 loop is CASSEAESPYGYTF. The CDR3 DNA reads TGTGCCAGCAGTGAAGCCGAGTCCCCCTATGGCTACACCTTC.

For the CDR3, the DNA is TGCGCCAGCAGCTTCGGGACAGACCAAGAGACCCAGTACTTC. Translation: CASSFGTDQETQYF. The J gene is TRBJ2-5, the V gene TRBV5-1, with 7 positions matching TRBD1. V lost 2 bases to trimming and J lost 0 bases; unmatched junction nucleotides: 1. Germline assignment: CDR1 SGHRS and CDR2 YFSETQ. CDR3 length: 14 amino acids.

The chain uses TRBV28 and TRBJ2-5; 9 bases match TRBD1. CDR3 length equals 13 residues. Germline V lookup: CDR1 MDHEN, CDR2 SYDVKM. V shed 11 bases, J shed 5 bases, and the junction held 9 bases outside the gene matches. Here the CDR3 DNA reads TGTGCCGGAGGGGGACAGGGTGTCGAGACCCAGTACTTC. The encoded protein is CAGGGQGVETQYF.

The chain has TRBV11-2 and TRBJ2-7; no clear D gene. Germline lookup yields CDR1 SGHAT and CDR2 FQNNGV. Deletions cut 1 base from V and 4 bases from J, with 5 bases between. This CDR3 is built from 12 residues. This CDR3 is CASSLVGYEQYV. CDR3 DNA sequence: TGTGCCAGCAGCTTAGTCGGTTACGAGCAGTACGTC.

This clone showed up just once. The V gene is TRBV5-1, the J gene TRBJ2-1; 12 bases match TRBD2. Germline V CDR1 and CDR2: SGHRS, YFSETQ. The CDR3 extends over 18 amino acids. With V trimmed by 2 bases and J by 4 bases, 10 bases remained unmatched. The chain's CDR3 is CASSFSTSGGRGYNEQFF. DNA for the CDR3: TGCGCCAGCAGCTTCTCAACTAGCGGGGGGAGAGGGTACAATGAGCAGTTCTTC.

CDR3 sequence: CASSSWTGTYEQYV. The CDR3 DNA follows: TGTGCCAGCAGCTCGTGGACAGGGACATACGAGCAGTACGTC. V and J are TRBV11-2 and TRBJ2-7; TRBD1 matches 8 bases. This CDR3 comprises 14 residues. Germline V gene lookup returns CDR1 SGHAT and CDR2 FQNNGV. V lost 4 bases to trimming and J lost 4 bases; unmatched junction nucleotides: 6.

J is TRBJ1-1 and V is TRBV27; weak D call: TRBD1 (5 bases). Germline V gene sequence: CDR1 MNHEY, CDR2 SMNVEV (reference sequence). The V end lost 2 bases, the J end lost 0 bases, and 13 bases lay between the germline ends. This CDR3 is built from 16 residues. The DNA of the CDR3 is TGTGCCAGCAGTTTAAAGCAGGGTGGAGTGAACACTGAAGCTTTCTTT. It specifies CASSLKQGGVNTEAFF.